Described below is a single TCR beta chain sequence and its context. The antigen is unknown. The data are from a study of T cells after yellow fever vaccination. TCRdb called the 5' RACE reads again in MiXCR, with one record for every CDR3 protein. In the table there are about 300,000 distinct CDR3 sequences, roughly 9% of which are singletons. Germline-derived CDR1 and CDR2 are SEHNR and FQNEAQ (reference sequence). The CDR3 has 14 amino acids. The ends were cut back, 0 bases at V and 5 bases at J, with 9 bases in the middle. Points from the study as a whole: Re-detected after boosting: most primary clones, approximately 97% of CD4 and about 90% of CD8. High-abundance clonotypes from the bulk population could contaminate FACS-sorted repertoires. Some clonotypes were seen in both the CD4 and the CD8 compartments. These made up a small share and likely arose from convergent recombination.

The sample consisted of CD4+ T cells sorted from PBMCs, taken 5 days after the yellow fever booster vaccination. The TCR comes from a young man who received the YFV17D yellow fever vaccine. This chain links TRBV7-9 with TRBJ2-3; no reliable D call. CDR3 protein: CASSLASTRDTQYF. The DNA for the CDR3 is TGTGCCAGCAGCTTAGCCTCAACCCGAGATACGCAGTATTTT.